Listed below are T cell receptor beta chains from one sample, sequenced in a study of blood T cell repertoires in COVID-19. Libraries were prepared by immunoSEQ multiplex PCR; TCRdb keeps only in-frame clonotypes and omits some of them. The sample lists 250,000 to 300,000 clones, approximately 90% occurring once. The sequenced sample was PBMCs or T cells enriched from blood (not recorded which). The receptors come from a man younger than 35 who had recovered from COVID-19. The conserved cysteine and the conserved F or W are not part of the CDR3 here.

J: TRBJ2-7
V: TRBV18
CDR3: ASSSPGQSSYEQY

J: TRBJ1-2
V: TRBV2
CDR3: ASSEAQSFYGYT

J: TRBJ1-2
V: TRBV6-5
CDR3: AKTENYGYT

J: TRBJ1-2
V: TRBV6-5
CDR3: ASSAPGQTNYGYT

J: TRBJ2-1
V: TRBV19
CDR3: ASSMGSEGAYNEQF

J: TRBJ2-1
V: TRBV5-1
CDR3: ASSRGGFDEQF

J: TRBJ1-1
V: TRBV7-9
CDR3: ASSSQGNTEAF

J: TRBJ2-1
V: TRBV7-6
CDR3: ASSLAVPSGFNEQF

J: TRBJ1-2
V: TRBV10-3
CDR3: AISDRQSNYGYT

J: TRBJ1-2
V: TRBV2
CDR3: ASSQREVRGYT

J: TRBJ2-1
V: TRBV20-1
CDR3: SASPRAYNEQF

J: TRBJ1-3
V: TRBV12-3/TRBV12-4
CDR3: ASSFNGNTIY

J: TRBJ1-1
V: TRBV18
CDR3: ASSPSMPRNTEAF

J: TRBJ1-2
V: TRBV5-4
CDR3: ASSLEGGAGYT

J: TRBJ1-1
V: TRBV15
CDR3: ATSRAGTATEAF

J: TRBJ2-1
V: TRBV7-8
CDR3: ASSPHDRGRGDEQF

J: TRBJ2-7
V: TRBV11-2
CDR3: ASTGGQKLNQLHYEQY

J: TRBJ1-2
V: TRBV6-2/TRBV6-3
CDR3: ASSDLGGGYT

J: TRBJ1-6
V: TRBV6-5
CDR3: ASTPEWGGRSPLH

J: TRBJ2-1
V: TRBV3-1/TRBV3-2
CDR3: ASSQTSSGEQF

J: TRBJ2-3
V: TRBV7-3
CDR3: ASSLSGGRASDTQY

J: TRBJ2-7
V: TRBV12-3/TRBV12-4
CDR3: ASSGDRVYEQY

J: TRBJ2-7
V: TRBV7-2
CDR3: ASSLTAAVRSYEQY

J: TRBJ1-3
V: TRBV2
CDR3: ASKETWDRSGNTIY

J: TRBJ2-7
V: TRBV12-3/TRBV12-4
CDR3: ASSQNSYEQY

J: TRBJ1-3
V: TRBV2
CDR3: ASKRDRETGNTIY

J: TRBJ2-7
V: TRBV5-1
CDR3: ASSRTGNTYEQY

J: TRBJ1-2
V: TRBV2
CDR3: ATRGNGYT

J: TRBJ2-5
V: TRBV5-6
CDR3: ASSLLGLAGQETQY

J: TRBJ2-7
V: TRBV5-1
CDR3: ASSLGQDYEQY

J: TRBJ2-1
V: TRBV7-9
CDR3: ASSLDRGRAYEQF

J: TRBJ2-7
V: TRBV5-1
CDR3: ASSEGQSAKQY

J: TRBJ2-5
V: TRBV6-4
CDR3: ASAMTSGGGKETQY

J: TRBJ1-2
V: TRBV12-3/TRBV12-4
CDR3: ASSESPGNGYT

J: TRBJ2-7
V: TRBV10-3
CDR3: AITVTGTYEQY

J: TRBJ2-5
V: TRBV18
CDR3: ASSPREGETQY

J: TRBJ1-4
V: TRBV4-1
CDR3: ASSQQPGQGGEKLF

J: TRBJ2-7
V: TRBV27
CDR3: ASSPFGQGEYEQY

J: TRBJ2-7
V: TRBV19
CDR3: ASSPGTSPFVYEQY

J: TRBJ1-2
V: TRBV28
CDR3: ASSLWGTGTHGYT

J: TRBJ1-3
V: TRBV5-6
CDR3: ASSGGQGHRNTIY

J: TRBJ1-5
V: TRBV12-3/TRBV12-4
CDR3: ASSSFNQPQH

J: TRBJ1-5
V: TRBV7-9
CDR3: AIEDGNSNQPQH

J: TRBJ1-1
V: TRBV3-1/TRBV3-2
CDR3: ASSQVGQAF

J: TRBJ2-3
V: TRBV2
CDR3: ASSGEGDTQY

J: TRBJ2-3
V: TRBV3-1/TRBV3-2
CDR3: ASSQELRPTDTQY

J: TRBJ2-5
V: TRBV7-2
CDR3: ASSLVRGAGETQY

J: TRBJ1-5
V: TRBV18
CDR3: ASSPQGVNQPQH

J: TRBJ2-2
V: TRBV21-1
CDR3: ASSNTEQVHPSNTGELF

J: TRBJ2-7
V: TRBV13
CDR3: ASSYPGQGKISYEQY

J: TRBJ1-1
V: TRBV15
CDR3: ATSIGVNTEAF

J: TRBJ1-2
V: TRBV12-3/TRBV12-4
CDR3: ASSLGRGYGYT

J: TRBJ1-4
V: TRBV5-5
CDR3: ASSLSMGVTNEKLF

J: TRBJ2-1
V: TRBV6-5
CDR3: ASSYGGSYNEQF